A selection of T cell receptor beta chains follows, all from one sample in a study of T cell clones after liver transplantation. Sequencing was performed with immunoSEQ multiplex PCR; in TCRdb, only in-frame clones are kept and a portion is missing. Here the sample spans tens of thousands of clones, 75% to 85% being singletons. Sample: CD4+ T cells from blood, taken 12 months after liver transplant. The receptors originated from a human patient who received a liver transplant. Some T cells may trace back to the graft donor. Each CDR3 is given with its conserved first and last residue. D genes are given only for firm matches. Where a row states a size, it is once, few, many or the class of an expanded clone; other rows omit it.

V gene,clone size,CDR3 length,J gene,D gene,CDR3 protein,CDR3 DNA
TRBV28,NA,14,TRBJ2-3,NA,CASSFRTMGDTQYF,TGTGCCAGCAGTTTCAGAACGATGGGGGATACGCAGTATTTT
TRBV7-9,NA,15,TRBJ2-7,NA,CASSLSGTTSYEQYF,TGTGCCAGCAGCTTATCCGGGACAACGTCCTACGAGCAGTACTTC
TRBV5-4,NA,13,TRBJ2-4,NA,CASSLWEKDIQYF,TGTGCCAGCAGCTTGTGGGAAAAGGACATTCAGTACTTC
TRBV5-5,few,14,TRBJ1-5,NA,CASSLSRIGQPQHF,TGTGCCAGCAGCTTGAGCCGGATCGGTCAGCCCCAGCATTTT
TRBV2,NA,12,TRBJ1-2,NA,CASSLDTYGYTF,TGTGCCAGCAGTCTGGACACCTATGGCTACACCTTC
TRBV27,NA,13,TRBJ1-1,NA,CASNLRPGNEAFF,TGTGCCAGCAATTTACGGCCGGGAAATGAAGCTTTCTTT
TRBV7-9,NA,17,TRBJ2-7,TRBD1,CASSRPARDRGSYEQYF,TGTGCCAGCAGCCGCCCCGCCCGGGACAGGGGCTCCTACGAGCAGTACTTC
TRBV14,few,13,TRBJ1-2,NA,CASSQGHTYGYTF,TGTGCCAGCAGCCAGGGACATACCTATGGCTACACCTTC
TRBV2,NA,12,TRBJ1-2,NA,CASSGTGDGYTF,TGTGCCAGCAGTGGTACAGGTGATGGCTACACCTTC
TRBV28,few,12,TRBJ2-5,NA,CASSPWQETQYF,TGTGCCAGCAGTCCCTGGCAAGAGACCCAGTACTTC
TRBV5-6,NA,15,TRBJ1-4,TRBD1,CASSSRPGQRVKLFF,TGTGCCAGCAGCTCACGACCGGGACAGCGGGTAAAACTGTTTTTT
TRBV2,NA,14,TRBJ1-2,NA,CASRWGRESYGYTF,TGTGCCAGCAGGTGGGGGAGGGAGTCATATGGCTACACCTTC
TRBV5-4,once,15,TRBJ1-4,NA,CASSLAGGAGEKLFF,TGTGCCAGCAGCTTGGCCGGTGGGGCAGGGGAAAAACTGTTTTTT
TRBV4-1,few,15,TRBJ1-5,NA,CASSQDELPNQPQHF,TGCGCCAGCAGCCAAGATGAACTGCCAAATCAGCCCCAGCATTTT
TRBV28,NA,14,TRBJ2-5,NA,CASSPPGLRETQYF,TGTGCCAGCAGTCCTCCCGGGTTGAGAGAGACCCAGTACTTC
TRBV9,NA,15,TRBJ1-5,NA,CASSVGPLTNQPQHF,TGTGCCAGCAGCGTAGGACCGTTGACCAATCAGCCCCAGCATTTT
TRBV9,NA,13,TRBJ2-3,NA,CASSAGTSDTQYF,TGTGCCAGCAGCGCCGGGACATCAGATACGCAGTATTTT
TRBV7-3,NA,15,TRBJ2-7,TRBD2,CASSRGASGSYEQYF,TGTGCCAGCAGCCGAGGGGCTAGCGGGAGCTACGAGCAGTACTTC
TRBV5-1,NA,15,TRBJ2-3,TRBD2,CAGSSGTSVTDTQYF,TGCGCCGGCAGCTCAGGGACTAGCGTCACAGATACGCAGTATTTT
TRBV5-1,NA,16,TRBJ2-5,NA,CASSFFVGGLQETQYF,TGCGCCAGCAGCTTTTTTGTCGGAGGACTGCAAGAGACCCAGTACTTC
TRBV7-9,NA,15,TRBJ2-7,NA,CASSLGSALGYEQYF,TGTGCCAGCAGCTTAGGTTCTGCCCTGGGGTACGAGCAGTACTTC
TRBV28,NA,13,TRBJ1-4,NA,CASSLLGSGKLFF,TGTGCCAGCAGTTTATTAGGGTCCGGAAAACTGTTTTTT
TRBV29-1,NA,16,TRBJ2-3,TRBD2,CSVYGTSGSSTDTQYF,TGCAGCGTTTACGGGACTAGCGGGAGTAGCACAGATACGCAGTATTTT
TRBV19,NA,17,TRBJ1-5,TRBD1,CASSLTTQGVGNQPQHF,TGTGCCAGTAGTCTGACAACTCAGGGGGTAGGAAATCAGCCCCAGCATTTT
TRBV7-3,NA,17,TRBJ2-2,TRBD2,CASRLRAGGGGTGELFF,TGTGCCAGCAGACTAAGAGCGGGAGGGGGTGGCACCGGGGAGCTGTTTTTT
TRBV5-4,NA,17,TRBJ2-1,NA,CASSPQADSYSYNEQFF,TGTGCCAGCAGCCCACAGGCGGACTCCTACTCCTACAATGAGCAGTTCTTC
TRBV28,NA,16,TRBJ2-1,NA,CASSTLHKNSYNEQFF,TGTGCCAGCAGTACGCTTCACAAAAACTCCTACAATGAGCAGTTCTTC
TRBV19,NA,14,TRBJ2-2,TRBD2,CASSGAGGPGELFF,TGTGCCAGTAGTGGAGCGGGAGGACCCGGGGAGCTGTTTTTT
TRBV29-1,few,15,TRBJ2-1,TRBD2,CSVARTSGDYNEQFF,TGCAGCGTTGCTCGCACTAGCGGGGACTACAATGAGCAGTTCTTC
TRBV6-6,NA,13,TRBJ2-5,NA,CASSYSNPETQYF,TGTGCCAGCAGTTACTCGAACCCAGAGACCCAGTACTTC
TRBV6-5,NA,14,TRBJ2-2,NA,CASLRERDTGELFF,TGTGCCAGCCTTCGTGAGCGAGACACCGGGGAGCTGTTTTTT
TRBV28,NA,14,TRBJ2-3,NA,CASSPTGAGDTQYF,TGTGCCAGCAGTCCAACCGGAGCCGGGGATACGCAGTATTTT
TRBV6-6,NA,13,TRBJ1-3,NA,CASSYLEGNTIYF,TGTGCCAGCAGTTACCTAGAGGGAAACACCATATATTTT
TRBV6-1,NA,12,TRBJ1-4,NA,CASSRLKEKLFF,TGTGCCAGCAGTCGTCTGAAAGAAAAACTGTTTTTT
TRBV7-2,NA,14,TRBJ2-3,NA,CASSLARVADTQYF,TGTGCCAGCAGCTTAGCAAGGGTCGCAGATACGCAGTATTTT
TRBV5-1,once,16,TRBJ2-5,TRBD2,CASSLGLAGREETQYF,TGCGCCAGCAGCTTGGGGCTAGCGGGAAGAGAAGAGACCCAGTACTTC
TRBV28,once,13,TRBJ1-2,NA,CASSLTSEPGYTF,TGTGCCAGCAGTTTAACCTCAGAACCTGGCTACACCTTC
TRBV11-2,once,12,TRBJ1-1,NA,CASNLLGREAFF,TGTGCCAGCAACCTTTTAGGACGGGAAGCTTTCTTT
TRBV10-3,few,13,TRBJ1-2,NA,CAISEDSLVGYTF,TGTGCCATCAGCGAGGACAGTTTAGTCGGCTACACCTTC
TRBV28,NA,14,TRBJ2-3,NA,CASSLGRSTDTQYF,TGTGCCAGCAGTTTGGGGAGGTCCACAGATACGCAGTATTTT
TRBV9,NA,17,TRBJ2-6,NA,CASSLSPRSSGANVLTF,TGTGCCAGCAGCCTGAGCCCGCGGAGCTCTGGGGCCAACGTCCTGACTTTC
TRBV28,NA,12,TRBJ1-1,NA,CAITPGGTEAFF,TGTGCCATCACCCCAGGTGGGACTGAAGCTTTCTTT
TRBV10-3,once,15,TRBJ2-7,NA,CAISELLSTPSGQYF,TGTGCCATCAGTGAACTACTATCCACTCCCTCCGGGCAGTACTTC
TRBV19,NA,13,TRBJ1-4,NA,CASRKQGQEKLFF,TGTGCCAGTAGAAAGCAGGGTCAGGAAAAACTGTTTTTT
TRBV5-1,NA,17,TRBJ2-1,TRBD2,CASSLEGSGRAYGEQFF,TGCGCCAGCAGCTTGGAAGGTAGCGGGAGGGCCTACGGTGAGCAGTTCTTC
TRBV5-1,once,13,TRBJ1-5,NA,CASSLSGVQPQHF,TGCGCCAGCAGCTTGTCAGGGGTTCAGCCCCAGCATTTT
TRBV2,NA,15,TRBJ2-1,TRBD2,CASSPTSGRFHEQFF,TGTGCCAGCAGTCCGACTAGCGGGAGGTTCCATGAGCAGTTCTTC
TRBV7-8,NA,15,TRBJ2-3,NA,CASSRGGNTPDTQYF,TGTGCCAGCAGCCGAGGGGGGAATACGCCAGATACGCAGTATTTT
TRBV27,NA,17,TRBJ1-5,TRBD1,CATNGEGASYSNQPQHF,TGTGCCACAAACGGGGAGGGGGCCTCTTATAGCAATCAGCCCCAGCATTTT
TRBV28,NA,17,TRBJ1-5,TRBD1,CASTPGGAGNRNQPQHF,TGTGCCAGCACCCCAGGGGGCGCAGGGAATCGCAATCAGCCCCAGCATTTT
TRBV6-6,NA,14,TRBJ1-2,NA,CASSSLGGDYGHTF,TGTGCCAGCAGTTCCCTGGGGGGAGACTATGGCCACACCTTC
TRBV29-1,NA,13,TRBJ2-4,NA,CSGGDSTMGIQYF,TGCAGCGGGGGGGACAGCACAATGGGCATTCAGTACTTC
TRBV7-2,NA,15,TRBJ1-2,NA,CASTPWIQRAYGYTF,TGTGCCAGCACCCCTTGGATCCAAAGAGCCTATGGCTACACCTTC
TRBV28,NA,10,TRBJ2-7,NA,CASSSRDLYF,TGTGCCAGCAGTTCCCGGGACCTTTACTTC
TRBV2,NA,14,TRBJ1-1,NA,CASTPNHGNTEAFF,TGTGCCAGCACCCCTAATCACGGAAACACTGAAGCTTTCTTT